Sequencing of this TCR beta chain was carried out in a study of cytomegalovirus exposure and HLA in healthy donors. The CDR3 has 11 residues. V lost 6 bases and J 3 bases, leaving 6 bases between the germline ends. CDR1 is MDHEN, CDR2 SYDVKM, per germline. This PCR relied on a set of 60 Vbeta primers and 13 Jbeta primers. Repertoires were generated with immunoSEQ multiplex PCR, while TCRdb's copy carries only in-frame clones and drops some. Here the sample spans about 140,000 clones, around 80% being singletons. J is TRBJ2-7 and V is TRBV28; D is ambiguous. The sequencing sample was made of PBMCs. The TCR comes from a man aged 18 to 30 in good health and CMV-seropositive. DNA for the CDR3: TGTGCCAGCAGCCCAAACTACGAGCAGTACTTC. It yields the protein CASSPNYEQYF.